A selection of T cell receptor beta chains follows, all from one sample in a study of shared clonotypes between healthy human individuals. Assay used: immunoSEQ multiplex PCR; TCRdb lists only in-frame clones, some missing. The top ten hold about a quarter of the sample, which has about 700,000 clones, under 95% seen once. Sample: naive CD8+ T cells sorted from blood. The origin of the receptors is a man aged 30 to 45 in good health. Each CDR3 is given with its conserved first and last residue. Fields, in order: clone size, D gene, V gene, J gene, CDR3 protein, CDR3 DNA. The D gene is left open where the match is weak. The size field is filled for only some rows; it gives once, few, many or a size class.

clone size: .; D gene: .; V gene: TRBV1; J gene: TRBJ2-1; CDR3 protein: CTSSRRRGSKDHMNEQFF; CDR3 DNA: TGCACCAGCAGCCGCCGACGGGGGTCCAAAGACCATATGAATGAGCAGTTCTTC
clone size: .; D gene: TRBD2; V gene: TRBV7-2; J gene: TRBJ2-4; CDR3 protein: CASRGLANIQYF; CDR3 DNA: TGTGCCAGCAGGGGACTAGCGAACATTCAGTACTTC
clone size: .; D gene: .; V gene: TRBV5-6; J gene: TRBJ2-7; CDR3 protein: CASSLGGTVGSYEQYF; CDR3 DNA: TGTGCCAGCAGCTTGGGCGGGACAGTTGGTTCCTACGAGCAGTACTTC
clone size: .; D gene: .; V gene: TRBV7-9; J gene: TRBJ1-4; CDR3 protein: CASSFPPPNEKLFF; CDR3 DNA: TGTGCCAGCAGCTTTCCTCCTCCTAATGAAAAACTGTTTTTT
clone size: .; D gene: .; V gene: TRBV28; J gene: TRBJ1-5; CDR3 protein: CASSPFSDQPQHF; CDR3 DNA: TGTGCCAGCAGTCCCTTTAGTGATCAGCCCCAGCATTTT
clone size: .; D gene: .; V gene: TRBV27; J gene: TRBJ2-7; CDR3 protein: CASSPNSYEQYF; CDR3 DNA: TGTGCCAGCAGTCCAAACTCCTACGAGCAGTACTTC
clone size: .; D gene: .; V gene: TRBV4-1; J gene: TRBJ1-1; CDR3 protein: CASSQVASRENTEAFF; CDR3 DNA: TGCGCCAGCAGCCAAGTGGCGAGCAGGGAGAACACTGAAGCTTTCTTT
clone size: .; D gene: .; V gene: TRBV7-9; J gene: TRBJ2-1; CDR3 protein: CASSLAHVGRIFDEQFF; CDR3 DNA: TGTGCCAGCAGCTTGGCTCATGTGGGGAGGATATTCGATGAGCAGTTCTTC
clone size: .; D gene: .; V gene: TRBV11-2; J gene: TRBJ1-1; CDR3 protein: CASSWMTENTEAFF; CDR3 DNA: TGTGCCAGCAGCTGGATGACCGAGAACACTGAAGCTTTCTTT
clone size: .; D gene: .; V gene: TRBV4-1; J gene: TRBJ1-4; CDR3 protein: CASSPAGDSGATNEKLFF; CDR3 DNA: TGCGCCAGCAGCCCGGCCGGGGATTCAGGGGCAACTAATGAAAAACTGTTTTTT
clone size: .; D gene: TRBD1; V gene: TRBV7-9; J gene: TRBJ2-5; CDR3 protein: CASSLRRTGGSEETQYF; CDR3 DNA: TGTGCCAGCAGCCTAAGACGGACAGGGGGCTCGGAAGAGACCCAGTACTTC
clone size: .; D gene: .; V gene: TRBV10-3; J gene: TRBJ2-1; CDR3 protein: CAISESDFNEQFF; CDR3 DNA: TGTGCCATCAGTGAGTCAGACTTCAATGAGCAGTTCTTC
clone size: once; D gene: TRBD2; V gene: TRBV28; J gene: TRBJ2-1; CDR3 protein: CASSFDRRTSGESSYNEQFF; CDR3 DNA: TGTGCCAGCAGTTTTGATCGCAGGACTAGCGGGGAAAGCTCCTACAATGAGCAGTTCTTC
clone size: .; D gene: .; V gene: TRBV19; J gene: TRBJ2-7; CDR3 protein: CASSPGLDYEQYF; CDR3 DNA: TGTGCCAGTAGCCCCGGGCTAGACTACGAGCAGTACTTC
clone size: .; D gene: TRBD1; V gene: TRBV28; J gene: TRBJ2-6; CDR3 protein: CASTTYRGEKSGANVLTF; CDR3 DNA: TGTGCCAGCACCACCTACAGGGGGGAAAAGTCTGGGGCCAACGTCCTGACTTTC